One and the same sample provided the 13 T cell receptor beta chains below, sequenced in a study of brain T cells in children with intractable seizures. Described time point: blood from clinic visit 5 months post-surgery; TSC patient then seizure free. Sequencing used immunoSEQ multiplex PCR; TCRdb keeps in-frame clones, though not all of them. The sample holds about 340,000 clones, over 90% seen once. The sequences come from peripheral blood, collected 4 to 5 months after surgery. The receptors were sampled from a boy younger than two with tuberous sclerosis and intractable seizures.

The J gene is TRBJ1-6, the V gene TRBV2; D gene unclear. The germline gives CDR1 SNHLY, CDR2 FYNNEI. The germline V and J ends were trimmed by 4 bases and 7 bases, with 11 bases remaining between them. The CDR3 consists of 14 residues. The CDR3 is CASSGARINSPLHF. In DNA form, the CDR3 reads TGTGCCAGCAGTGGGGCTCGGATCAATTCACCCCTCCACTTT.

This rearrangement joins TRBV7-2 to TRBJ2-7; D possibly corresponds to TRBD1 (6 bases). V was clipped by 3 bases and J by 3 bases, with 9 bases between them. CDR3 size: 13 residues. Germline V lookup: CDR1 SGHTA, CDR2 FQGNSA. The CDR3 loop is CASSLGAFYEQYF. In DNA form, the CDR3 reads TGTGCCAGCAGCTTGGGGGCTTTCTACGAGCAGTACTTC. Based on the CDR3 plus reference TRBV7-2 and TRBJ2-7, the full variable domain is GAGVSQSPSNKVTEKGKDVELRCDPISGHTALYWYRQSLGQGLEFLIYFQGNSAPDKSGLPSDRFSAERTGGSVSTLTIQRTQQEDSAVYLCASSLGAFYEQYFGPGTRLTVT.

The chain carries TRBV29-1 and TRBJ1-2, with 8 bases identical to TRBD1. Trimming at V came to 0 bases and at J to 6 bases, leaving 3 bases not matched to a gene. Germline V gene lookup returns CDR1 SQVTM and CDR2 ANQGSEA. The CDR3 length is 13 residues. For the CDR3, the DNA is TGCAGCGTTGAAGACAGGGGGCGAGATGGCTACACCTTC. It yields the protein CSVEDRGRDGYTF.

V is TRBV11-3 and J is TRBJ2-1; 9 nucleotides line up with TRBD2. The V and J ends lost 1 base and 5 bases, in that order; junction bases with no gene match: 12. Germline V lookup: CDR1 SGHNT, CDR2 YENEEA. The length of the CDR3 is 18 residues. CDR3 sequence reads: CASSLGRLAGPHDNEQFF. Here the CDR3 DNA reads TGTGCCAGCAGCTTAGGGCGGCTAGCGGGACCTCACGACAATGAGCAGTTCTTC.

The chain recombines TRBV13 with TRBJ2-1; tentatively, D is TRBD1 (5 bases). Germline CDR1 is PRHDT and CDR2 is FYEKMQ (reference sequence). V was trimmed by 1 base and J by 7 bases, leaving 8 bases between them. The CDR3 has 13 amino acids. The CDR3 here is CASSLVPGNEQFF. DNA for the CDR3: TGTGCCAGCAGCTTAGTTCCAGGGAATGAGCAGTTCTTC. The whole variable domain, remainder taken from reference TRBV13 and TRBJ2-1, is AAGVIQSPRHLIKEKRETATLKCYPIPRHDTVYWYQQGPGQDPQFLISFYEKMQSDKGSIPDRFSAQQFSDYHSELNMSSLELGDSALYFCASSLVPGNEQFFGPGTRLTVL.

The chain uses TRBV5-1 and TRBJ2-1; D is unclear. The germline CDR1 and CDR2 sequences are SGHRS and YFSETQ. V lost 3 bases and J lost 7, with 11 bases in between. This CDR3 spans 13 amino acids. The CDR3 DNA is TGCGCCAGCAGCTCAGTGGTGGGGAATGAGCAGTTCTTC. Protein sequence: CASSSVVGNEQFF. The variable domain in full, with the rest retrieved from reference TRBV5-1 and TRBJ2-1, is KAGVTQTPRYLIKTRGQQVTLSCSPISGHRSVSWYQQTPGQGLQFLFEYFSETQRNKGNFPGRFSGRQFSNSRSEMNVSTLELGDSALYLCASSSVVGNEQFFGPGTRLTVL.

The V and J genes are TRBV12-5 and TRBJ2-3; D is undetermined. Germline CDR1 LGHNT, CDR2 FRNRAP. The germline V and J ends were trimmed by 0 bases and 8 bases, with 9 bases remaining between them. This CDR3 is 13 amino acids long. As DNA, the CDR3 is TGTGCTAGTGGTTTGGTAAGTGGTCCTACGCAGTATTTT. This sequence encodes CASGLVSGPTQYF. The complete variable domain, with remaining parts taken from reference TRBV12-5 and TRBJ2-3, reads DARVTQTPRHKVTEMGQEVTMRCQPILGHNTVFWYRQTMMQGLELLAYFRNRAPLDDSGMPKDRFSAEMPDATLATLKIQPSEPRDSAVYFCASGLVSGPTQYFGPGTRLTVL.

This clone has only one observation. The chain is built from TRBV19 and TRBJ1-4, with 8 bases identical to TRBD1. The CDR3 runs to 14 residues. After removal of 9 bases from V and 8 bases from J, the junction contained 11 bases not matched to a gene. Germline loops: CDR1 LNHDA, CDR2 SQIVND (reference sequence). CDR3 sequence (DNA): TGTGCCAGCCGAAACACCGACAGGGGAGAAAAACTGTTTTTT. Amino acids: CASRNTDRGEKLFF.

The chain recombines TRBV5-4 with TRBJ1-1; maybe TRBD1 (5 bases). The CDR3 spans 15 residues. Germline-derived CDR1 and CDR2 are SGHNT and YYREEE (reference sequence). With 1 base removed from V and 4 bases from J, the gap between germline ends came to 14 bases. Here the CDR3 reads CASSLRVGAGTEAFF. The DNA for the CDR3 is TGTGCCAGCAGCTTGCGAGTAGGGGCGGGCACTGAAGCTTTCTTT.

The CDR3 region has the DNA TGTGCCTGGAGTGTGACAGGGTCGAGTGAAGCTTTCTTT. Translated: CAWSVTGSSEAFF. The V and J genes are TRBV30 and TRBJ1-1; 7 bases match TRBD1. Looked up from germline, CDR1 is GTSNPN and CDR2 is SVGIG (reference sequence). The J segment lost 7 bases and the V segment lost 0 bases, leaving 5 bases of the junction unmatched. This CDR3 is built from 13 residues. The variable domain in full, completed from reference TRBV30 and TRBJ1-1, reads SQTIHQWPATLVQPVGSPLSLECTVEGTSNPNLYWYRQAAGRGLQLLFYSVGIGQISSEVPQNLSASRPQDRQFILSSKKLLLSDSGFYLCAWSVTGSSEAFFGQGTRLTVV.

This clone was seen a single time. The chain carries TRBV3-1 (or the pseudogene TRBV3-2) and TRBJ1-4, with D unresolved. The CDR3 has 15 amino acids. The V end lost 2 bases, the J end lost 8 bases, and 15 bases lay between the germline ends. The V gene's germline CDR1 is LGHDT and CDR2 YNNKEL (reference sequence). CDR3 sequence: CASSQLRGFGEKLFF. CDR3 nucleotide sequence: TGTGCCAGCAGCCAATTGCGAGGTTTCGGAGAAAAACTGTTTTTT.

The count of this clone is one. This chain connects TRBV9 to TRBJ2-3, with TRBD2 matching over 7 bases. Germline trimming cut 2 bases from V and 4 bases from J; bases unmatched to any gene: 7. This CDR3 has 15 residues. Germline CDR1 and CDR2: SGDLS and YYNGEE. The CDR3 loop reads CASSVEQGLPDTQYF. CDR3 nucleotides: TGTGCCAGCAGCGTCGAGCAGGGACTACCAGATACGCAGTATTTT. Combining the CDR3 with reference TRBV9 and TRBJ2-3 gives the whole variable domain DSGVTQTPKHLITATGQRVTLRCSPRSGDLSVYWYQQSLDQGLQFLIQYYNGEERAKGNILERFSAQQFPDLHSELNLSSLELGDSALYFCASSVEQGLPDTQYFGPGTRLTVL.

The chain's CDR3 is CASSRGSYNEQFF. The CDR3 DNA reads TGTGCCAGCAGCAGGGGCTCCTACAATGAGCAGTTCTTC. The chain uses TRBV27 and TRBJ2-1; D may be TRBD1 (6 bases). The CDR3 totals 13 residues. The V gene lost 6 bases and the J gene lost 0 bases, with 6 bases spanning the gap. The germline V gene encodes CDR1 MNHEY and CDR2 SMNVEV (reference sequence).